This is a list of T cell receptor beta chains from one sample in a study of blood T cell repertoires in COVID-19. Measured with immunoSEQ multiplex PCR; TCRdb has only the in-frame clones, and not every one. The sample records roughly 140,000 clones, around 87% being singletons. Sequenced: peripheral blood. The origin of the receptors is a human donor in a cohort sampled during active COVID-19. CDR3s include the opening cysteine and the closing phenylalanine or tryptophan. The D gene is left open where the match is weak. Clone size is not always given. Where it is, it says once, few, many or a class for expanded clones.

cdr3_length clone_size j_call d_call v_call cdr3_aa cdr3_nt
17 NA TRBJ2-3 TRBD1 TRBV10-1 CASSESKGTGIPDTQYF TGCGCCAGCAGTGAGTCGAAGGGGACAGGGATCCCCGATACGCAGTATTTT
16 NA TRBJ2-2 TRBD2 TRBV11-2 CASSFRAGAGTGELFF TGTGCCAGCAGCTTTAGGGCGGGAGCGGGCACCGGGGAGCTGTTTTTT
12 NA TRBJ1-1 NA TRBV6-5 CASHGGIGEAFF TGTGCCAGCCACGGAGGGATAGGTGAAGCTTTCTTT
13 NA TRBJ1-2 TRBD1 TRBV5-6 CASSIGTGMYYTF TGTGCCAGCAGCATAGGGACAGGGATGTACTACACCTTC
14 NA TRBJ1-5 TRBD1 TRBV7-9 CASSVQGSDQPQHF TGTGCCAGCAGCGTACAGGGGAGCGATCAGCCCCAGCATTTT
13 NA TRBJ2-7 NA TRBV6-5 CASSYSTRGEQYF TGTGCCAGCAGTTACTCGACCAGGGGCGAGCAGTACTTC
12 NA TRBJ2-5 NA TRBV2 CASKGAGETQYF TGTGCCAGCAAAGGGGCAGGGGAGACCCAGTACTTC
16 NA TRBJ1-2 NA TRBV3-1/TRBV3-2 CASSHRSQGPLYGYTF TGTGCCAGCAGCCACCGCTCACAGGGTCCCCTCTATGGCTACACCTTC
18 NA TRBJ2-3 TRBD2 TRBV13 CASSATSANTLSTDTQYF TGTGCCAGCAGCGCGACTAGCGCCAACACTTTAAGCACAGATACGCAGTATTTT
17 NA TRBJ2-2 TRBD1 TRBV28 CASSPRSGQEGTGELFF TGTGCCAGCAGTCCTCGTTCGGGACAGGAGGGCACCGGGGAGCTGTTTTTT
18 once TRBJ1-1 NA TRBV6-6 CASSRPQGRMELGTEAFF TGTGCCAGCAGCCGACCACAGGGTAGAATGGAACTAGGCACTGAAGCTTTCTTT
16 NA TRBJ2-1 TRBD2 TRBV5-1 CASSLASGGREGEQFF TGCGCCAGCAGCTTGGCCAGTGGCGGGAGGGAAGGTGAGCAGTTCTTC
14 NA TRBJ1-1 TRBD1 TRBV2 CASSEEGQGAEAFF TGTGCCAGCAGTGAAGAAGGACAGGGGGCTGAAGCTTTCTTT
15 NA TRBJ2-5 TRBD2 TRBV6-4 CASSPGLASQETQYF TGTGCCAGCAGCCCGGGACTAGCGTCACAAGAGACCCAGTACTTC
17 NA TRBJ1-6 TRBD1 TRBV30 CAWASRDRDSYNSPLHF TGTGCCTGGGCCTCCCGGGACAGGGATTCCTATAATTCACCCCTCCACTTT
14 once TRBJ1-2 NA TRBV6-1 CASSEVRVGYGYTF TGTGCCAGCAGTGAAGTCAGGGTCGGGTATGGCTACACCTTC
18 NA TRBJ2-4 NA TRBV7-9 CASSLGGLQPIAKNIQYF TGTGCCAGCAGCTTAGGGGGACTCCAACCCATTGCCAAAAACATTCAGTACTTC
16 NA TRBJ2-1 TRBD1 TRBV3-1/TRBV3-2 CASSHGEGTGYNEQFF TGTGCCAGCAGCCATGGGGAAGGGACAGGGTACAATGAGCAGTTCTTC
13 many TRBJ2-7 NA TRBV29-1 CSVELQVSYEQYF TGCAGCGTTGAACTACAGGTATCCTACGAGCAGTACTTC
14 NA TRBJ2-7 TRBD1 TRBV30 CAWSVGQGEYEQYF TGTGCCTGGAGTGTGGGACAGGGGGAATACGAGCAGTACTTC
15 few TRBJ1-5 TRBD1 TRBV6-5 CASRPTGKRNQPQHF TGTGCCAGCAGGCCGACAGGGAAACGCAATCAGCCCCAGCATTTT
15 NA TRBJ2-7 TRBD1 TRBV28 CASSLLGQGSYEQYF TGTGCCAGCAGTTTATTGGGACAGGGGTCCTACGAGCAGTACTTC
14 NA TRBJ2-1 TRBD2 TRBV5-1 CASSLTSGYNEQFF TGCGCCAGCAGCTTGACTAGCGGCTACAATGAGCAGTTCTTC
14 few TRBJ1-3 NA TRBV6-5 CASSIREGGNTIYF TGTGCCAGCAGTATCAGGGAGGGGGGAAACACCATATATTTT
15 NA TRBJ2-4 NA TRBV7-3 CASSPWGDPKNIQYF TGTGCCAGCAGCCCTTGGGGGGACCCCAAAAACATTCAGTACTTC
15 NA TRBJ2-1 TRBD2 TRBV11-2 CASSLLPAPAGEQFF TGTGCCAGCAGCTTACTTCCGGCGCCAGCGGGGGAGCAGTTCTTC
13 once TRBJ1-2 TRBD1 TRBV11-3 CASSLTGGGGYTF TGTGCCAGCAGCTTAACAGGGGGAGGTGGCTACACCTTC
16 NA TRBJ1-2 NA TRBV4-1 CASSQDHSTANYGYTF TGCGCCAGCAGCCAAGATCACAGCACAGCTAACTATGGCTACACCTTC
19 NA TRBJ2-3 TRBD2 TRBV24-1 CATSDWDSPTSGSEDTQYF TGTGCCACCAGTGATTGGGACAGCCCGACTAGCGGGAGTGAGGATACGCAGTATTTT
15 NA TRBJ1-4 NA TRBV28 CASSFTRVTNEKLFF TGTGCCAGCAGTTTTACCAGGGTGACTAATGAAAAACTGTTTTTT
15 NA TRBJ1-3 NA TRBV3-1/TRBV3-2 CASSQGGGSGNTIYF TGTGCCAGCAGCCAAGGGGGAGGGTCTGGAAACACCATATATTTT
15 NA TRBJ2-7 NA TRBV7-9 CASSPPGHLSYEQYF TGTGCCAGCAGTCCTCCTGGACACCTCTCCTACGAGCAGTACTTC
15 NA TRBJ2-5 TRBD2 TRBV18 CASSPTQRGVETQYF TGTGCCAGCTCACCAACCCAGCGGGGGGTAGAGACCCAGTACTTC
18 NA TRBJ2-4 NA TRBV4-1 CASSQDRGIAEQQNIQYF TGCGCCAGCAGCCAAGATCGGGGCATAGCGGAACAACAAAACATTCAGTACTTC
13 NA TRBJ2-7 NA TRBV28 CASSSTGLYEQYF TGTGCCAGCAGTTCGACAGGCCTCTACGAGCAGTACTTC
13 NA TRBJ1-2 NA TRBV18 CASSPTHEYGYTF TGTGCCAGCTCACCAACGCACGAGTATGGCTACACCTTC
15 NA TRBJ2-7 NA TRBV7-9 CASSRRDGSKNEQYF TGTGCCAGCAGCCGGAGGGATGGTTCAAAGAACGAGCAGTACTTC
13 NA TRBJ2-1 TRBD2 TRBV29-1 CSASTSEINEQFF TGCAGCGCCTCGACTAGCGAGATAAATGAGCAGTTCTTC
15 NA TRBJ1-1 TRBD1 TRBV28 CASSLGGQGLPEAFF TGTGCCAGCAGTTTAGGTGGACAGGGGTTGCCTGAAGCTTTCTTT
16 NA TRBJ2-7 TRBD2 TRBV5-8 CASSMGVAGDGYEQYF TGTGCCAGCAGCATGGGTGTGGCGGGAGACGGCTACGAGCAGTACTTC
13 NA TRBJ1-5 NA TRBV27 CASSLKREQPQHF TGTGCCAGCAGTTTAAAACGGGAACAGCCCCAGCATTTT
15 NA TRBJ2-2 TRBD2 TRBV7-6 CASSSRGGLTGELFF TGTGCCAGCAGCTCGCGGGGGGGCCTCACCGGGGAGCTGTTTTTT
10 NA TRBJ1-4 NA TRBV30 CAWSRGELFF TGTGCCTGGAGTCGGGGGGAACTGTTTTTT
15 NA TRBJ2-1 NA TRBV3-1/TRBV3-2 CASSQDGLAYNEQFF TGTGCCAGCAGCCAAGATGGTCTAGCCTACAATGAGCAGTTCTTC
16 NA TRBJ2-2 TRBD1 TRBV3-1/TRBV3-2 CASSQEGQGRTGELFF TGTGCCAGCAGCCAGGAAGGACAGGGTCGGACCGGGGAGCTGTTTTTT
12 NA TRBJ1-4 TRBD1 TRBV3-1/TRBV3-2 CASSHQGQGLFF TGTGCCAGCAGCCACCAAGGACAGGGGCTGTTTTTT